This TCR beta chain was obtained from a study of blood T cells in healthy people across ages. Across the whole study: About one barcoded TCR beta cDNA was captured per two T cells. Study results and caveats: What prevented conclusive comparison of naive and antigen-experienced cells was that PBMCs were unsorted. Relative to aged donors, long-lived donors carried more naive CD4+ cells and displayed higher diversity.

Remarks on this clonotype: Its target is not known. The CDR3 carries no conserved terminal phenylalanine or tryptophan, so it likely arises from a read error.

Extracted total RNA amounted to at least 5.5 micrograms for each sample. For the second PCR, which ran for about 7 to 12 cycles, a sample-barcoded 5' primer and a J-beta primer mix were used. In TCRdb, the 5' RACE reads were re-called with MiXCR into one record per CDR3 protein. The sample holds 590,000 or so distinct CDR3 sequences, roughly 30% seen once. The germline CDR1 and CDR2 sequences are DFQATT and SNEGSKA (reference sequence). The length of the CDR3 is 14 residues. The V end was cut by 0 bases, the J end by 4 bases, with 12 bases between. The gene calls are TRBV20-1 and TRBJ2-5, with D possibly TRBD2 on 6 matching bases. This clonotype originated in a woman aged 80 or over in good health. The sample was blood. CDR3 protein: CSARDPRGTETQYV. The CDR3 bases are TGCAGTGCTAGAGATCCGCGGGGCACAGAGACCCAGTACGTC.